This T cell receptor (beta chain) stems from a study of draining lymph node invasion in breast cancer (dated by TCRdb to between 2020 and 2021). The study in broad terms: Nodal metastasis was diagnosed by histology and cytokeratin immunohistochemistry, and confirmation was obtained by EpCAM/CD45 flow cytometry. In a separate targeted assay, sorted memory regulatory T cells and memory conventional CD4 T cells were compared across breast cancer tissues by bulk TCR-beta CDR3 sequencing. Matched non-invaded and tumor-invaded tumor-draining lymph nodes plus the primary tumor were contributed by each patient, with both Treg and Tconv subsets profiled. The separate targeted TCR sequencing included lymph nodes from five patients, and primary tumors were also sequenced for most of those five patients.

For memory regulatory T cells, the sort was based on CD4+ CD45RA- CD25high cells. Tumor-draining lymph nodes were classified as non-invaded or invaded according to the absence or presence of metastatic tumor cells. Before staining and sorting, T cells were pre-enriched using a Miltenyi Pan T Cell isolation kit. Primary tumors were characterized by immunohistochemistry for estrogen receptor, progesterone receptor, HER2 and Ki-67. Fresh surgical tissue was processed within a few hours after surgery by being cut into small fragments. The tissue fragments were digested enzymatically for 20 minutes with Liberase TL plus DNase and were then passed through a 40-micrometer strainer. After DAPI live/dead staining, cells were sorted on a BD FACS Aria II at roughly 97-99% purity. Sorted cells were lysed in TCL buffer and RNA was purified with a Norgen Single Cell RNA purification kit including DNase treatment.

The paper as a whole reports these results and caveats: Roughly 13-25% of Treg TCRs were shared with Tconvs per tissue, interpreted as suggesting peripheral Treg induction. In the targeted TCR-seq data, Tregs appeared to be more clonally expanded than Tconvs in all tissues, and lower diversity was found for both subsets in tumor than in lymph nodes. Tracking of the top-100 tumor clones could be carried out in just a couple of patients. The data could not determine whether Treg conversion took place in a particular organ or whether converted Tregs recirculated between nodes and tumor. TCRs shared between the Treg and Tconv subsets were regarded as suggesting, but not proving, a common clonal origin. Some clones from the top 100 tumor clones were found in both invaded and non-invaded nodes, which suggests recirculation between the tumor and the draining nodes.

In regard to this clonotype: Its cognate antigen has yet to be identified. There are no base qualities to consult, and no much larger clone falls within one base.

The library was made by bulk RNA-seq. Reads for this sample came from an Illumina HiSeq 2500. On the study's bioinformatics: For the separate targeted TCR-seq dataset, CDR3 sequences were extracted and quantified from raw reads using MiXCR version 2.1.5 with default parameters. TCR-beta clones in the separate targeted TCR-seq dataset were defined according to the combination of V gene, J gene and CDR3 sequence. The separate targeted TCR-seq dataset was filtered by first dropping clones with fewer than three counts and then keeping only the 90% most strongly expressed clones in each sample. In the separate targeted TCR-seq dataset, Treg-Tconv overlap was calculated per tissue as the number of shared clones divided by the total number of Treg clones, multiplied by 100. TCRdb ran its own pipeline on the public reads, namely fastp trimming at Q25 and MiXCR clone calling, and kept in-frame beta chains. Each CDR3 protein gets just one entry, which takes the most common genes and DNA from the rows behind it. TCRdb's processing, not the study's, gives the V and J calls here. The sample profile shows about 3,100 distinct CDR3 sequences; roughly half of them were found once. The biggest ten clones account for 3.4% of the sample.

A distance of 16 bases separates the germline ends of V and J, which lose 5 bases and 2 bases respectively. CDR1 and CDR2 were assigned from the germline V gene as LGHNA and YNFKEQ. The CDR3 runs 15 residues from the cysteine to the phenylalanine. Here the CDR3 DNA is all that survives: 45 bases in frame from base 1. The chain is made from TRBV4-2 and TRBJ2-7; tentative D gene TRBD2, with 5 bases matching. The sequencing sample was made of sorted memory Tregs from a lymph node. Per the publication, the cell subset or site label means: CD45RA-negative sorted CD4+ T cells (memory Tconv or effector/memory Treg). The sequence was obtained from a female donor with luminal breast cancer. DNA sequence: TGTGCCAGCAGCGCCGGGGAACGGAGTCCCTACGAGCAGTACTTC. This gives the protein CASSAGERSPYEQYF.